This T cell receptor beta chain was recovered during a study of blood T cell repertoires in COVID-19. On the study more broadly: Acute-phase and convalescent COVID-19 samples originated in the United States, Italy and Spain.

The CDR3 contains 15 residues. Trimming removed 3 bases from V and 2 bases from J; junction bases left unmatched: 7. Per germline, CDR1 SGDLS and CDR2 YYNGEE. Per the study methods: Reference gene primer amplification in the assay estimated nucleated cell counts. Only in-frame clones appear in the TCRdb table, and some are missing; sequencing was by immunoSEQ multiplex PCR. The V and J calls and clone size are taken from that table; D and trimming were inferred from the DNA. The sample lists roughly 110,000 clones, around 80% occurring once. Sequenced: peripheral blood. V and J are TRBV9 and TRBJ2-7; TRBD2 aligns across 8 bases. The receptor was isolated from a man aged 65-85 years with acute or convalescent COVID-19. The CDR3 region is CASSDPPGGAYEQYF. CDR3 nucleotides: TGTGCCAGCAGCGACCCCCCCGGGGGGGCCTACGAGCAGTACTTC.